These T cell receptor beta chains were read from a single sample in a study of OX40 agonist ivuxolimab in advanced cancers. TCRdb's copy holds only in-frame clones and misses some; the assay was immunoSEQ multiplex PCR. Of about 45,000 clones listed, 88% are singletons. This sample comprised CD4+ or CD8+ T cells sorted from blood, obtained in a trial of the OX40 agonist ivuxolimab. These receptors were collected from an adult with an advanced solid tumor such as melanoma, head and neck, liver or kidney cancer. Each CDR3 is given with its conserved first and last residue. A D gene is named only where the DNA matches it firmly. Only part of the rows carry a size: once, few, many, or a class if the clone is expanded.

>TRBJ2-7|few|TRBD1|TRBV28
TGTGCCAGCAGTTCATCGGGACAGGGGGCGGGAAAGCAGTACTTC
CASSSSGQGAGKQYF
>TRBJ2-3|NA|NA|TRBV5-1
TGCGCCAGCAGCTTGGTCGCAGATACGCAGTATTTT
CASSLVADTQYF
>TRBJ1-1|NA|NA|TRBV2
TGTGCCAGCAGTGTGGGAGAGAACACTGAAGCTTTCTTT
CASSVGENTEAFF
>TRBJ2-7|NA|TRBD1|TRBV4-2
TGTGCCAGCAGCCAAGATGGCTGGGACAGGGAAGGTCGCGGGCTATACGAGCAGTACTTC
CASSQDGWDREGRGLYEQYF
>TRBJ2-1|once|NA|TRBV10-3
TGTGCCATCAGTGAGTCGAGCGAGAATGAGCAGTTCTTC
CAISESSENEQFF
>TRBJ1-1|few|TRBD1|TRBV5-1
TGCGCCAGCAGCTTCTCAGGGGGTAGCGGCACTGAAGCTTTCTTT
CASSFSGGSGTEAFF
>TRBJ2-1|NA|NA|TRBV7-9
NA
CASILGNEQFF
>TRBJ1-5|NA|NA|TRBV19
TGTGCCAGTATTAGGGCAGGAGAGAATCAGCCCCAGCATTTT
CASIRAGENQPQHF
>TRBJ1-4|NA|TRBD1|TRBV18
TGTGCCAGCTCAACACCGGGACAGCCTAATGAAAAACTGTTTTTT
CASSTPGQPNEKLFF
>TRBJ1-1|NA|TRBD1|TRBV18
TGTGCCAGCTCACCAAACATACGACAGGGGAGGGTTGAAGCTTTCTTT
CASSPNIRQGRVEAFF
>TRBJ2-7|NA|TRBD1|TRBV28
TGTGCCAGCAGTTTGGCGGGGACAGGAAGCCACGAGCAGTACTTC
CASSLAGTGSHEQYF
>TRBJ2-7|NA|TRBD1|TRBV7-6
TGTGCCAGCAGCAAAAACAGGGGCTACGAGCAGTACTTC
CASSKNRGYEQYF
>TRBJ2-5|once|NA|TRBV18
TGTGCCAGCTCACCTTTGAGGTCCCAAGAGACCCAGTACTTC
CASSPLRSQETQYF